These T cell receptor beta chains were read from a single sample in a study of cytotoxic CD8 clonotypes in ibrutinib-treated CLL. Some clones are missing from TCRdb's copy, which holds only in-frame ones; the method was immunoSEQ multiplex PCR. The table records fewer than 400,000 clones, 67% of them present only once. Specimen: PBMCs, collected after 36 months of ibrutinib treatment. The receptor set was obtained from a human donor with chronic lymphocytic leukemia. CDR3s include the opening cysteine and the closing phenylalanine or tryptophan. Fields, in order: J gene, V gene, D gene, clone size, CDR3 protein, CDR3 DNA. A D gene is named only where the DNA matches it firmly. Size is omitted from some rows. Given values are once, few, many or a class for expanded clones.

>TRBJ2-7|TRBV5-1|TRBD1|.
CASSPPLGQSYEQYF
TGCGCCAGCAGCCCTCCTCTGGGACAGTCCTACGAGCAGTACTTC
>TRBJ2-7|TRBV29-1|TRBD1|.
CSAADRAYEQYF
TGCAGCGCCGCGGACAGGGCCTACGAGCAGTACTTC
>TRBJ2-7|TRBV5-4|TRBD2|.
CASSLRTSAREQYF
TGTGCCAGCAGCTTGAGGACTAGTGCTCGCGAGCAGTACTTC
>TRBJ2-1|TRBV2|TRBD2|.
CASTVNRGLAGIDNEQFF
TGTGCCAGCACTGTTAATAGAGGACTAGCGGGAATCGACAATGAGCAGTTCTTC
>TRBJ2-3|TRBV11-2|.|.
CASSWASDTQYF
TGTGCCAGCAGCTGGGCATCAGATACGCAGTATTTT
>TRBJ1-1|TRBV27|.|.
CASSLIDSTEAFF
TGTGCCAGCAGTTTAATTGATAGCACTGAAGCTTTCTTT
>TRBJ2-7|TRBV7-2|.|.
CASARTIRAYEQYF
TGTGCCAGCGCCAGGACTATTCGGGCCTACGAGCAGTACTTC
>TRBJ2-1|TRBV27|TRBD2|.
CASRDGLAGGPIVNEQFF
TGTGCCAGCAGAGATGGACTAGCGGGAGGGCCAATCGTCAATGAGCAGTTCTTC
>TRBJ1-2|TRBV27|.|few
CASRSFGVWEGGYTF
TGTGCCAGCCGATCATTCGGGGTGTGGGAGGGTGGCTACACCTTC
>TRBJ2-7|TRBV27|TRBD2|.
CASSLGTSGRYEQYF
TGTGCCAGCAGTTTAGGGACTAGCGGGAGATACGAGCAGTACTTC
>TRBJ2-4|TRBV29-1|.|.
CSVAIVKNIQYF
TGCAGCGTGGCTATCGTCAAAAACATTCAGTACTTC
>TRBJ1-1|TRBV13|.|.
CASSLWREAFF
TGTGCCAGCAGCTTATGGCGGGAAGCTTTCTTT
>TRBJ2-3|TRBV9|.|.
CASSVVGSTDTQYF
TGTGCCAGCAGCGTAGTGGGTAGCACAGATACGCAGTATTTT
>TRBJ2-1|TRBV9|.|.
CASSVGGVVGNEQFF
TGTGCCAGCAGCGTAGGAGGGGTAGTAGGCAATGAGCAGTTCTTC
>TRBJ1-4|TRBV6-6|.|few
CASALQGTNEKLFF
TGTGCCAGCGCCCTACAGGGAACTAATGAAAAACTGTTTTTT
>TRBJ2-3|TRBV27|.|few
CASSFGYTQYF
TGTGCCAGCAGTTTTGGGTATACGCAGTATTTT
>TRBJ2-1|TRBV7-9|TRBD2|.
CASSPPSGGGREQFF
TGTGCCAGCAGCCCTCCTAGCGGGGGGGGACGGGAGCAGTTCTTC
>TRBJ1-3|TRBV4-1|.|.
CASSQPRSSGNTIYF
TGCGCCAGCAGCCAACCCCGAAGCTCTGGAAACACCATATATTTT
>TRBJ2-5|TRBV29-1|.|.
CSVGVRLGTQYF
TGCAGCGTTGGGGTCAGACTCGGGACCCAGTACTTC
>TRBJ1-4|TRBV5-1|TRBD1|.
CASSSRDRGLRGEKLFF
TGCGCCAGCAGCAGCCGGGACAGGGGACTTCGCGGTGAAAAACTGTTTTTT
>TRBJ1-4|TRBV6-5|.|.
CASSYGAREKLFF
TGTGCCAGCAGTTACGGGGCGAGGGAAAAACTGTTTTTT
>TRBJ2-1|TRBV4-1|.|.
CASSQDQGSGRIHYLREQFF
TGCGCCAGCAGCCAAGATCAGGGATCAGGGAGGATACACTACCTACGGGAGCAGTTCTTC
>TRBJ2-3|TRBV5-1|TRBD2|.
CASSFVGRVSTDTQYF
TGCGCCAGCAGCTTCGTCGGGAGGGTCAGCACAGATACGCAGTATTTT
>TRBJ2-1|TRBV5-6|TRBD2|.
CASSLLAGNTLYNEQFF
TGTGCCAGCAGCTTACTAGCGGGAAATACCCTATACAATGAGCAGTTCTTC
>TRBJ2-7|TRBV7-8|.|few
CASSLWGGVNF
TGTGCCAGCAGCTTATGGGGAGGAGTGAACTTC
>TRBJ2-7|TRBV2|TRBD2|.
CASSGASGASYEQYF
TGTGCCAGCAGTGGGGCTAGCGGAGCTAGCTACGAGCAGTACTTC
>TRBJ1-2|TRBV10-3|.|.
CAISPEGYGYTF
TGTGCCATCAGCCCCGAAGGCTATGGCTACACCTTC
>TRBJ1-5|TRBV27|.|few
CASSWQGTHQPQHF
TGTGCCAGCAGTTGGCAGGGGACCCATCAGCCCCAGCATTTT
>TRBJ1-3|TRBV18|TRBD1|.
CASSHSTRDRIGGNTIYF
TGTGCCAGCTCTCACTCTACCCGGGACAGGATAGGTGGAAACACCATATATTTT
>TRBJ1-5|TRBV7-9|.|.
CASSPGTSNQPQHF
TGTGCCAGCAGTCCCGGGACAAGCAATCAGCCCCAGCATTTT
>TRBJ2-1|TRBV4-3|.|.
CASSPHPSPEQFF
TGCGCCAGCAGCCCCCACCCGAGTCCTGAGCAGTTCTTC
>TRBJ2-7|TRBV29-1|TRBD1|few
CSVELDRGSYEQYF
TGCAGCGTTGAGCTGGACAGGGGTTCCTACGAGCAGTACTTC
>TRBJ1-2|TRBV4-1|TRBD1|.
CASSLTGGFYGYTF
TGCGCCAGCAGCTTGACAGGGGGCTTCTATGGCTACACCTTC
>TRBJ1-2|TRBV5-1|.|.
CASSLDSGANYGYTF
TGCGCCAGCAGCTTGGATTCCGGGGCTAACTATGGCTACACCTTC
>TRBJ1-1|TRBV2|.|.
CASTGGWAIWNTEAFF
TGTGCCAGCACGGGAGGGTGGGCGATCTGGAACACTGAAGCTTTCTTT
>TRBJ2-7|TRBV4-3|TRBD1|.
CASSQAHRGEGYEQYF
TGCGCCAGCAGCCAGGCCCACAGGGGGGAAGGGTACGAGCAGTACTTC
>TRBJ2-2|TRBV5-1|.|.
CASSLLDSAGTGELFF
TGCGCCAGCAGCCTTTTGGACAGTGCCGGGACCGGGGAGCTGTTTTTT